The 15 T cell receptor beta chains presented below share a single source sample, sequenced in a study of blood T cell repertoires in COVID-19. This table comes from immunoSEQ multiplex PCR, and its TCRdb copy is limited to in-frame clones, with some not included. The table has about 220,000 clones, 84% seen once. The sample consisted of peripheral blood. The source of these receptors is a man younger than 40 with active or convalescent COVID-19.

The chain links TRBV4-3 to TRBJ1-5; TRBD1 aligns across 9 bases. The J segment lost 6 bases and the V segment lost 6 bases, leaving 6 bases of the junction unmatched. The CDR3 extends over 14 amino acids. CDR1 LGHNA and CDR2 YSLEER come from the germline V gene. The CDR3 reads CASRETGGIQPQHF. CDR3 nucleotide sequence: TGCGCCAGCAGGGAGACAGGGGGGATTCAGCCCCAGCATTTT.

The chain has TRBV27 and TRBJ2-2; 8 bases line up with TRBD1. This CDR3 is built from 14 residues. V was pared by 8 bases and J by 4 bases, with 6 bases of the junction left unmatched. Germline-derived CDR1 and CDR2 are MNHEY and SMNVEV (reference sequence). The CDR3 protein is CASGRDRGTGELFF. CDR3 nucleotides: TGTGCCAGCGGTCGTGACAGGGGCACCGGGGAGCTGTTTTTT.

This clone was observed once. J is TRBJ1-6 and V is TRBV29-1; no clear D. Germline-derived CDR1 and CDR2 are SQVTM and ANQGSEA. V lost 7 bases and J 0 bases, leaving 13 bases between the germline ends. This CDR3 spans 15 amino acids. CDR3 region: CSGVQASSYNSPLHF. The CDR3 nucleotides are TGCAGCGGTGTGCAGGCGAGCTCCTATAATTCACCCCTCCACTTT.

This chain links TRBV6-5 with TRBJ1-5, with a possible D match to TRBD1 (5 bases). Germline V lookup: CDR1 MNHEY, CDR2 SVGAGI. The CDR3 is 13 amino acids. The V end was cut by 7 bases, the J end by 6 bases, with 13 bases between. CDR3 nucleotides: TGTGCCAGCACATCAGGGATCGGTCAGCCCCAGCATTTT. Encoded protein: CASTSGIGQPQHF.

The chain is built from TRBV7-6 and TRBJ1-1; 12 nucleotides match TRBD1. V gave up 4 bases and J gave up 5 bases; unmatched junction bases: 11. CDR3 length: 17 amino acids. Germline V gene lookup returns CDR1 SGHVS and CDR2 FNYEAQ. The CDR3 spells CASSSRDRGQTETEAFF. As DNA, the CDR3 is TGTGCCAGCAGCTCAAGGGACAGGGGGCAGACTGAAACTGAAGCTTTCTTT.

The CDR3 DNA sequence: TGTGCCAGCAGACCGGGACAGGGGTTTAGTACGCAGTATTTT. Its translation: CASRPGQGFSTQYF. This chain joins TRBV5-8 and TRBJ2-3, with 10 bases matching TRBD1. Germline V gene data show CDR1 as SGHTS and CDR2 as YDEGEE. J was trimmed by 8 bases and V by 5 bases; bases with no gene match: 8. This CDR3 contains 14 residues.

On this clone: The same CDR3 can be traced to other DNA sequences in this sample. The chain couples TRBV7-2 to TRBJ2-5; no definite D call. Trimming cost V 5 bases and J 4 bases, with 11 bases left between them. Germline CDR1 is SGHTA and CDR2 is FQGNSA. The CDR3 has 13 residues. The CDR3, as DNA: TGTGCCAGCAGCCTAGAGCGAGGAGAGACCCAGTACTTC. Its protein is CASSLERGETQYF.

The chain recombines TRBV7-2 with TRBJ2-7, with a weak D call TRBD2 (6 bases). The CDR3 extends over 13 amino acids. V lost 4 bases and J lost 6, with 13 bases in between. Germline CDR1 and CDR2: SGHTA and FQGNSA. CDR3 sequence (DNA): TGTGCCAGCAGCTCGGTTGGGCGGGGCGAGCAGTACTTC. This gives the protein CASSSVGRGEQYF.

V gene TRBV7-2 combines with J gene TRBJ1-4; TRBD1 matches at 9 bases. The germline V gene encodes CDR1 SGHTA and CDR2 FQGNSA. The CDR3 has 15 residues. V dropped 2 bases and J dropped 8; count of bases not matched to a gene: 6. This chain's CDR3 is CASSLFRQGGEKLFF. The CDR3 nucleotides read TGTGCCAGCAGCTTATTTCGACAGGGGGGAGAAAAACTGTTTTTT. The full variable domain, its missing parts supplied by reference TRBV7-2 and TRBJ1-4, is GAGVSQSPSNKVTEKGKDVELRCDPISGHTALYWYRQSLGQGLEFLIYFQGNSAPDKSGLPSDRFSAERTGGSVSTLTIQRTQQEDSAVYLCASSLFRQGGEKLFFGSGTQLSVL.

The chain carries TRBV18 and TRBJ2-3, with 8 bases fitting TRBD1. The V gene end was trimmed by 5 bases and the J gene end by 2 bases; junction bases not matched to a gene: 6. This CDR3 is 15 amino acids long. Germline-derived CDR1 and CDR2 are KGHSH and LQKENI. CDR3 region: CASSDQGAHTDTQYF. CDR3 nucleotides: TGTGCCAGCTCAGATCAGGGGGCACACACAGATACGCAGTATTTT.

The genes are TRBV6-5 and TRBJ2-2, with TRBD2 matching 7 bases. The CDR3 has 14 residues. Germline CDR1 and CDR2: MNHEY and SVGAGI. Trimming took 9 bases from V and 6 from J; bases not matched to a gene: 10. The DNA of the CDR3 is TGTGCCAGTACTAGCGAGCTTTCCGCCGGGGAGCTGTTTTTT. Amino acid sequence: CASTSELSAGELFF.

This clone has a single count. The CDR3 nucleotides read TGCGCCAGCAGTGTTGTTGGGACTAGCGCCCAAAATGAGCAGTTCTTC. Amino acid sequence: CASSVVGTSAQNEQFF. J is TRBJ2-1 and V is TRBV10-2; 10 bases map to TRBD2. This CDR3 is built from 16 residues. The trim removed 4 bases at V and 7 bases at J, leaving 10 bases unmatched. Germline V lookup: CDR1 WSHSY, CDR2 SAAADI.

The chain links TRBV28 to TRBJ2-2, with TRBD1 as a possible D gene (7 bases). The CDR3 has 18 amino acids. Trimming removed 3 bases at V and 5 bases at J, with 22 bases between. Germline CDR1 is MDHEN and CDR2 is SYDVKM. The CDR3 loop is CASSLLVGGAGGTGELFF. The CDR3 bases are TGTGCCAGCAGTTTGTTGGTCGGAGGGGCAGGGGGAACCGGGGAGCTGTTTTTT.

The J gene is TRBJ1-5, the V gene TRBV21-1; the listed D gene, TRBD1, was not tested against the DNA. TRBV21-1 is classified as a pseudogene. This CDR3 contains 15 residues. For the CDR3, the DNA is TGTGCCAGCACTCCGGACAGGTTTAGCAATCAGCCCCAGCATTTT. Translation: CASTPDRFSNQPQHF.

The rearrangement joins TRBV19 to TRBJ1-2, with 8 bases that match TRBD1. V shed 9 bases, J shed 7 bases, and the junction held 16 bases outside the gene matches. From germline, CDR1 is LNHDA and CDR2 SQIVND (reference sequence). The CDR3 sequence is 15 residues long. DNA for the CDR3: TGTGCCAGCTCCCTCCCGGAGTGGACAGGGTCTGGCTACACCTTC. Its translation is CASSLPEWTGSGYTF. Together with reference TRBV19 and TRBJ1-2, the CDR3 gives the full variable domain: DGGITQSPKYLFRKEGQNVTLSCEQNLNHDAMYWYRQDPGQGLRLIYYSQIVNDFQKGDIAEGYSVSREKKESFPLTVTSAQKNPTAFYLCASSLPEWTGSGYTFGSGTRLTVV.